The 21 T cell receptor beta chains below all came from one sample that was sequenced in a study of Ad26.COV2.S vaccination and SARS-CoV-2 variants (dated by TCRdb to the early 2020s). The treatment or condition tag for this specimen amounts to: some 20 received Ad26.COV2.S at low or high dose, single or two shots; 5 received placebo; per-sample allocation not given. For vaccine and placebo recipients, the sequenced repertoires came from samples collected on day 63 after the first injection. Libraries were built with the immunoSEQ multiplex PCR assay. TCRdb retrieved this table from immuneACCESS and kept in-frame rearrangements only. Not all clones are present; in checked studies, unresolved V genes account for under half, and no reason is known for the remainder. The sample has more than 350,000 clones on record, approximately 90% of them singletons. 12% of the sample lies in the top ten. This material consisted of peripheral blood, taken in a trial of Ad26.COV2.S vaccine versus placebo. Source of these receptors: a person between 18 and 65 years old who received the Ad26.COV2.S COVID-19 vaccine or a placebo.

The chain carries TRBV3-1 (or the pseudogene TRBV3-2) and TRBJ1-2; 8 bases fit TRBD1. CDR3 size: 15 residues. Germline V gene sequence: CDR1 LGHDT, CDR2 YNNKEL (reference sequence). The V gene end was trimmed by 4 bases and the J gene end by 7 bases; junction bases not matched to a gene: 11. DNA for the CDR3: TGTGCCAGCAGCCCCTACGCGGGACAGGACACTGGCTACACCTTC. Protein: CASSPYAGQDTGYTF.

On this clone: Different DNA sequences within this sample yield the same CDR3. The chain recombines TRBV18 with TRBJ2-3; no firm D call. CDR3 length equals 12 residues. CDR1 and CDR2 from the germline V gene are KGHSH and LQKENI. Trimming removed 5 bases from V and 0 bases from J, with 3 bases in between. The CDR3 DNA sequence: TGTGCCAGCTCAACAAGCACAGATACGCAGTATTTT. This codes for CASSTSTDTQYF.

The chain employs TRBV10-1 and TRBJ1-6; tentatively, D is TRBD1 (6 bases). V lost 6 bases and J lost 14, with 17 bases in between. The germline V gene has CDR1 WNHNN and CDR2 SYGVQD (reference sequence). This CDR3 is 13 amino acids long. The CDR3 DNA follows: TGCGCCAGCAGAACCGGGACCAGGGGCACCCTCCACTTT. It is translated as CASRTGTRGTLHF.

The chain couples TRBV10-3 to TRBJ2-1, with 9 bases that match TRBD1. The junction had 6 bases not matched to a gene; V was cut back by 4 bases and J by 2 bases. Germline V lookup: CDR1 ENHRY, CDR2 SYGVKD. The CDR3 sequence is 16 residues long. The CDR3 coding sequence is TGTGCCATCAGTGTAACAGGGGGCTTCACCTACAATGAGCAGTTCTTC. As protein: CAISVTGGFTYNEQFF.

This chain connects TRBV2 to TRBJ1-1; D is undetermined. V lost 5 bases and J lost 1, with 14 bases in between. Germline assignment: CDR1 SNHLY and CDR2 FYNNEI. The CDR3 spans 15 residues. CDR3 region: CASSSEGNRNTEAFF. The CDR3 region has the DNA TGTGCCAGCAGTTCAGAGGGAAATAGGAACACTGAAGCTTTCTTT. The full variable domain, its missing parts supplied by reference TRBV2 and TRBJ1-1, is EPEVTQTPSHQVTQMGQEVILRCVPISNHLYFYWYRQILGQKVEFLVSFYNNEISEKSEIFDDQFSVERPDGSNFTLKIRSTKLEDSAMYFCASSSEGNRNTEAFFGQGTRLTVV.

The chain recombines TRBV7-2 with TRBJ1-4; tentative D call: TRBD1 (5 bases). The CDR3 loop spans 15 amino acids. The V end lost 6 bases, the J end lost 0 bases, and 11 bases lay between the germline ends. Germline CDR1 and CDR2: SGHTA and FQGNSA. CDR3 sequence: CASRRTGSTNEKLFF. The CDR3 DNA follows: TGTGCCAGCAGACGAACAGGTTCAACTAATGAAAAACTGTTTTTT.

The chain recombines TRBV9 with TRBJ2-4; D is possibly TRBD1 or TRBD2 (5 bases each). This CDR3 has 15 residues. Germline V gene sequence: CDR1 SGDLS, CDR2 YYNGEE. Trimming pared 3 bases from V and 3 bases from J, leaving 13 bases between. CDR3 nucleotides: TGTGCCAGCAGCGCAGTCGCAGGGAGCAAAAACATTCAGTACTTC. This codes for CASSAVAGSKNIQYF.

The chain combines TRBV12-5 with TRBJ2-1, with TRBD2 matching over 7 bases. Losses at the gene ends were 2 bases for V and 0 bases for J; bases not matched to a gene: 4. The CDR3 consists of 16 residues. Per the germline V gene, CDR1 is LGHNT and CDR2 is FRNRAP. In nucleotides, the CDR3 is TGTGCTAGTGGTTTGTTCCGGGACTACTCCTACAATGAGCAGTTCTTC. Translating it yields CASGLFRDYSYNEQFF.

This clone has just a few counts. This chain links TRBV19 with TRBJ1-5; D unclear. Germline CDR1 is LNHDA and CDR2 is SQIVND (reference sequence). Trimming took 3 bases from V and 3 from J, leaving 6 bases between them. The CDR3 sequence is 13 residues long. In DNA form, the CDR3 reads TGTGCCAGTAGTATTTCACTCAATCAGCCCCAGCATTTT. This sequence encodes CASSISLNQPQHF.

This clone was counted many times. The V and J genes are TRBV30 and TRBJ1-6, with a weak D call TRBD1 (5 bases). CDR3 length equals 14 residues. The germline CDR1 and CDR2 sequences are GTSNPN and SVGIG (reference sequence). Deletions cut 1 base from V and 8 bases from J, with 12 bases between. CDR3 sequence reads: CAWSAGTEYSPLHF. The CDR3 nucleotides read TGTGCCTGGAGTGCCGGGACCGAGTATTCACCCCTCCACTTT.

The rearrangement links TRBV28 to TRBJ2-1; TRBD2 matches at 9 bases. The CDR3 covers 16 residues. CDR1 and CDR2 (germline): MDHEN, SYDVKM. V lost 2 bases, J lost 0 bases, and 2 bases stayed unmatched. CDR3 sequence reads: CASSLLAGSSYNEQFF. The CDR3 nucleotides read TGTGCCAGCAGTTTACTAGCGGGAAGCTCCTACAATGAGCAGTTCTTC.

This sequence joins TRBV6-5 and TRBJ1-2; the D is unclear. The germline gives CDR1 MNHEY, CDR2 SVGAGI. V lost 4 bases and J lost 4, with 7 bases in between. CDR3 size: 12 residues. CDR3 sequence (DNA): TGTGCCAGCAGTTCCGAGCTCTATGGCTACACCTTC. This translates into CASSSELYGYTF.

This rearrangement joins TRBV5-1 to TRBJ2-3; the D call may be TRBD1 or TRBD2 (6 bases each). The ends were cut back, 5 bases at V and 2 bases at J, with 18 bases in the middle. The germline V gene has CDR1 SGHRS and CDR2 YFSETQ. The CDR3 covers 16 residues. Here the CDR3 reads CASSRGLAYDTDTQYF. The CDR3 DNA reads TGCGCCAGCAGTCGGGGGCTAGCCTACGACACAGATACGCAGTATTTT. Complete variable domain (other parts from reference TRBV5-1 and TRBJ2-3): KAGVTQTPRYLIKTRGQQVTLSCSPISGHRSVSWYQQTPGQGLQFLFEYFSETQRNKGNFPGRFSGRQFSNSRSEMNVSTLELGDSALYLCASSRGLAYDTDTQYFGPGTRLTVL.

This chain joins TRBV14 and TRBJ2-1; TRBD2 aligns across 12 bases. The CDR3 has 15 amino acids. With 0 bases clipped from V and 9 bases from J, the junction kept 3 bases outside the gene matches. CDR1 is SGHDN and CDR2 is FVKESK in the germline V gene. The CDR3 is CASSQEASGRVEQFF. The CDR3 nucleotides read TGTGCCAGCAGCCAAGAGGCTAGCGGGAGGGTTGAGCAGTTCTTC.

This clone was picked up one time. J is TRBJ2-7 and V is TRBV30; maybe TRBD1 (6 bases). In germline, CDR1 is GTSNPN, CDR2 SVGIG (reference sequence). Trimming stripped 2 bases from V and 2 bases from J, with 10 bases between. The CDR3 runs 13 residues. For the CDR3, the DNA is TGTGCCTGGAGTAAGTCAGGGGCCTACGAGCAGTACTTC. Protein sequence: CAWSKSGAYEQYF.

This clone was observed a single time. V and J are TRBV29-1 and TRBJ1-1; D is possibly TRBD1 (5 bases). Trimming cost V 3 bases and J 3 bases, with 8 bases left between them. This CDR3 is built from 12 residues. The germline V gene encodes CDR1 SQVTM and CDR2 ANQGSEA. In DNA form, the CDR3 reads TGCAGCGTTGAGGGGACTGACACTGAAGCTTTCTTT. Its protein is CSVEGTDTEAFF.

The chain recombines TRBV2 with TRBJ2-7; TRBD2 aligns across 9 bases. Trimming cost V 3 bases and J 6 bases; bases outside gene matches: 15. There are 17 residues in the CDR3. The V gene's germline CDR1 is SNHLY and CDR2 FYNNEI. Here the CDR3 reads CASSDGWGSGRWFEQYF. The CDR3 DNA reads as TGTGCCAGCAGTGATGGATGGGGAAGCGGGAGGTGGTTCGAGCAGTACTTC.

The chain carries TRBV2 and TRBJ2-5, with 9 bases identical to TRBD1. The V gene's germline CDR1 is SNHLY and CDR2 FYNNEI. V lost 8 bases to trimming and J lost 1 base; unmatched junction nucleotides: 14. This CDR3 is 17 amino acids long. CDR3 sequence (DNA): TGTGCCAGCCCCATGAGGGGGAACAGGGGGCCCCAAGAGACCCAGTACTTC. Its protein is CASPMRGNRGPQETQYF.

The chain links TRBV27 to TRBJ2-6; TRBD1 aligns across 8 bases. J was trimmed by 2 bases and V by 5 bases; bases with no gene match: 2. This CDR3 is 15 amino acids long. Germline V CDR1 and CDR2: MNHEY, SMNVEV (reference sequence). For the CDR3, the DNA is TGTGCCAGCAGTGTACAGGGGGCTGGGGCCAACGTCCTGACTTTC. It translates to CASSVQGAGANVLTF.

The V and J genes are TRBV7-2 and TRBJ1-1; D possibly corresponds to TRBD1 (5 bases). Trimming took off 5 bases at V and 4 bases at J, with 14 bases between the two ends. The CDR3 has 14 amino acids. Germline CDR1 SGHTA, CDR2 FQGNSA. In nucleotides, the CDR3 is TGTGCCAGCAGCACTTCCAGGGTTCTCACTGAAGCTTTCTTT. It translates to CASSTSRVLTEAFF.

This sequence joins TRBV28 and TRBJ1-3, with D perhaps TRBD1 (5 bases). V lost 6 bases and J 0 bases, leaving 12 bases between the germline ends. Germline V gene lookup returns CDR1 MDHEN and CDR2 SYDVKM. The CDR3 is 15 residues long. The CDR3 DNA reads TGTGCCAGCAGATCAGACAGTAACTCTGGAAACACCATATATTTT. It specifies CASRSDSNSGNTIYF. Supplemented by reference TRBV28 and TRBJ1-3, the full variable domain reads DVKVTQSSRYLVKRTGEKVFLECVQDMDHENMFWYRQDPGLGLRLIYFSYDVKMKEKGDIPEGYSVSREKKERFSLILESASTNQTSMYLCASRSDSNSGNTIYFGEGSWLTVV.